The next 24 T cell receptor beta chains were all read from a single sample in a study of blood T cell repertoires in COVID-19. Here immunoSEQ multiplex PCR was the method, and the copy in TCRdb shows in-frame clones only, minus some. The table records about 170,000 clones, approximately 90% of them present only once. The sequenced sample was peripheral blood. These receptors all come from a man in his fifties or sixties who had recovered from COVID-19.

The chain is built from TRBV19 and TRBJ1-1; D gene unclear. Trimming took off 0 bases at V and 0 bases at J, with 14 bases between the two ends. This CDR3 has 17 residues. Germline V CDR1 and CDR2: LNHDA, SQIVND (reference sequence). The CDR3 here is CASSIDQRRTMNTEAFF. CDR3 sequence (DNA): TGTGCCAGTAGTATAGATCAACGGAGGACGATGAACACTGAAGCTTTCTTT.

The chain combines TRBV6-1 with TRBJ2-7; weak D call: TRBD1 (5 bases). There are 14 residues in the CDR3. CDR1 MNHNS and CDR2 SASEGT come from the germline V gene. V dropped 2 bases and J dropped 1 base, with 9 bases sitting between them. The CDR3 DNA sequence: TGTGCCAGCAGTGAAATACAGGCTTCCTACGAGCAGTACTTC. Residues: CASSEIQASYEQYF.

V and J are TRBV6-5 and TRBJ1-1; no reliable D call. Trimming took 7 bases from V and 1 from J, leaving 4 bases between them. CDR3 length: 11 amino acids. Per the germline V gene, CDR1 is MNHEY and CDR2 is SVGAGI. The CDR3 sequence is CASKANTEAFF. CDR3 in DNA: TGTGCCAGCAAAGCGAACACTGAAGCTTTCTTT.

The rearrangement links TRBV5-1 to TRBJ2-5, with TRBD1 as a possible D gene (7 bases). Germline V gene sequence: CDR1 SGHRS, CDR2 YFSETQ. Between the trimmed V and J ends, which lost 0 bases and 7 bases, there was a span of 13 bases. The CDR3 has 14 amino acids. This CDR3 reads CASSLVQGEVTQYF. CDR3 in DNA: TGCGCCAGCAGCTTGGTTCAGGGGGAGGTGACCCAGTACTTC.

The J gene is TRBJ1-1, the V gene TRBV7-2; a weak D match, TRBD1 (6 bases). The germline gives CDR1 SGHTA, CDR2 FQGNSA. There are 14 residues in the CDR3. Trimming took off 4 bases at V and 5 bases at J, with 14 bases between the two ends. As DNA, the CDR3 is TGTGCCAGCAGCTCCTACCCGGACAGTACTGAAGCTTTCTTT. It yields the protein CASSSYPDSTEAFF.

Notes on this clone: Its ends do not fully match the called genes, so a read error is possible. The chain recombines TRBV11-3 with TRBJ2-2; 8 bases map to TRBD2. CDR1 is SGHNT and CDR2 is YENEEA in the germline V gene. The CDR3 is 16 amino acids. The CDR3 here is CASRHREGSSTGKLFF. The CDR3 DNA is TGTGCCAGCAGGCACCGGGAGGGGTCGAGCACCGGGAAGCTGTTTTTT. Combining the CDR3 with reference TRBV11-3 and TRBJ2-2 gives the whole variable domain EAGVVQSPRYKIIEKKQPVAFWCNPISGHNTLYWYLQNLGQGPELLIRYENEEAVDDSQLPKDRFSAERLKGVDSTLKIQPAELGDSAVYLCASRHREGSSTGKLFFGEGSRLTVL.

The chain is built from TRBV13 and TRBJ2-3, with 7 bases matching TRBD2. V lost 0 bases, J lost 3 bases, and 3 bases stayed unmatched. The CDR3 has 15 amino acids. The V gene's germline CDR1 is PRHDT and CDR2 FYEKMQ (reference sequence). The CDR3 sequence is CASSLGGGSTDTQYF. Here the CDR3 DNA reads TGTGCCAGCAGCTTAGGCGGGGGGTCGACAGATACGCAGTATTTT.

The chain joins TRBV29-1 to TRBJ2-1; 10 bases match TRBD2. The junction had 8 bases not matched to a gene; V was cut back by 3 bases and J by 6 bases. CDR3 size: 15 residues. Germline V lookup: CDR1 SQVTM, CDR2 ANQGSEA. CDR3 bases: TGCAGCGTTGAGGGGCAAGCGGGAGGGCTCAATGAGCAGTTCTTC. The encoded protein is CSVEGQAGGLNEQFF.

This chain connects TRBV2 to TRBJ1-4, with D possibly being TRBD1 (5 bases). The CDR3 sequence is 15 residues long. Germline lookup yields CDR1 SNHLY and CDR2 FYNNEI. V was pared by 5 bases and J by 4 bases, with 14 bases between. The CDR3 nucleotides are TGTGCCAGCAGTAAGGGACGGCGGGATAATGAAAAACTGTTTTTT. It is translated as CASSKGRRDNEKLFF.

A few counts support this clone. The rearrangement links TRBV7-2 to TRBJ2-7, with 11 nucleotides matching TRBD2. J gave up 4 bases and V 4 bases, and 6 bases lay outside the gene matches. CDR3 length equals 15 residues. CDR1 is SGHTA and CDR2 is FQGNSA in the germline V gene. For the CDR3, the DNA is TGTGCCAGCAGCTCACTTAGCGGGGGGGCGTACGAGCAGTACTTC. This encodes CASSSLSGGAYEQYF.

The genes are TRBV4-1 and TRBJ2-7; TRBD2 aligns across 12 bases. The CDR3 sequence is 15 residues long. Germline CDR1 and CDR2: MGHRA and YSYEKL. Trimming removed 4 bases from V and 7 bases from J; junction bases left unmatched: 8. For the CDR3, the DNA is TGCGCCAGCAGCCCGGGACTAGCGGGCCGAGGGGAGCAGTACTTC. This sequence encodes CASSPGLAGRGEQYF.

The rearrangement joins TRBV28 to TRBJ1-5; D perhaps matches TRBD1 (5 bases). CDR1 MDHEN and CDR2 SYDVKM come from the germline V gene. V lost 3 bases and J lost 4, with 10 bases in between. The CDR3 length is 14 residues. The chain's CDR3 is CASSLPQGNQPQHF. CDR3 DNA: TGTGCCAGCAGTTTGCCCCAGGGAAATCAGCCCCAGCATTTT.

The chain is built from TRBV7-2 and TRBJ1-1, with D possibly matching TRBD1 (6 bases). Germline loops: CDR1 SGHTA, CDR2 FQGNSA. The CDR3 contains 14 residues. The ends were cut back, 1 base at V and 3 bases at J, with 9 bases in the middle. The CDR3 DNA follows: TGTGCCAGCAGCTTAGGGGGGCGCCACACTGAAGCTTTCTTT. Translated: CASSLGGRHTEAFF.

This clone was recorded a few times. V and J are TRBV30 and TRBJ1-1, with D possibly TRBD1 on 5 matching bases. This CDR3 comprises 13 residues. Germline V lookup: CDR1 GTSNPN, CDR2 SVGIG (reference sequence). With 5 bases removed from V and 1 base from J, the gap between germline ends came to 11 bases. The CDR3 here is CAWLGLPNTEAFF. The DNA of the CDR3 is TGTGCCTGGTTGGGACTCCCGAACACTGAAGCTTTCTTT.

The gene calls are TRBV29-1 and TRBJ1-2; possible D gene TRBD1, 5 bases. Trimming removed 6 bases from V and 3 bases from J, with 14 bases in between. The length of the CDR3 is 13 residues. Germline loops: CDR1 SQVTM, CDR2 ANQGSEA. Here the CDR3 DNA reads TGCAGCGTGGAGCACTGGGGGGACTATGGCTACACCTTC. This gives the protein CSVEHWGDYGYTF.

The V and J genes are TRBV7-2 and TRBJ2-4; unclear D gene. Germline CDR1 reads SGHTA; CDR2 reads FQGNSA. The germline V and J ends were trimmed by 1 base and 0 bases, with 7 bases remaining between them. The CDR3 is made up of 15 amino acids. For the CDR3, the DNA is TGTGCCAGCAGCTTAGGGGCCCTAGCCAAAAACATTCAGTACTTC. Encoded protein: CASSLGALAKNIQYF.

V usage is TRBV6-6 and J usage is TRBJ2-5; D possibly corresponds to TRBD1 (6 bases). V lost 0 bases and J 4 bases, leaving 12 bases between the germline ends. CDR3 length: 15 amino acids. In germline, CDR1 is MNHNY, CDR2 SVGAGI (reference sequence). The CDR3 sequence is CASSYSGTLRETQYF. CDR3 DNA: TGTGCCAGCAGTTACTCTGGGACACTTAGAGAGACCCAGTACTTC.

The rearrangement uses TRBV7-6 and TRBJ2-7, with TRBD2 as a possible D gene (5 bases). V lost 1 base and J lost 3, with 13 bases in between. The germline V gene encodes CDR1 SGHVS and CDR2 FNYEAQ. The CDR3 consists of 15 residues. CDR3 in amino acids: CASSLVVGEGYEQYF. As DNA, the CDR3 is TGTGCCAGCAGCTTAGTAGTTGGTGAGGGCTACGAGCAGTACTTC.

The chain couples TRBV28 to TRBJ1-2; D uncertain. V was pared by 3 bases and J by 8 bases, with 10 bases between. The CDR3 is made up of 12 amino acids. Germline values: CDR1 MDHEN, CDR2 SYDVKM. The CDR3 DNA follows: TGTGCCAGCAGTTTGGGCCTCCGGGGCTACACCTTC. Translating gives CASSLGLRGYTF.

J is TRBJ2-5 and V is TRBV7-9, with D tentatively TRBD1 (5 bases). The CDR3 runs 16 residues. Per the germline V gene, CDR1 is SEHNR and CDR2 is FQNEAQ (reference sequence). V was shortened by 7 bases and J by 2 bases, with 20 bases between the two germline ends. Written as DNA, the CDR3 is TGTGCCAGCACCAACACCCCCCGCAGGGTACAAGAGACCCAGTACTTC. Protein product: CASTNTPRRVQETQYF. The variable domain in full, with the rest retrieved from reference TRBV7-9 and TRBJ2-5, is DTGVSQNPRHKITKRGQNVTFRCDPISEHNRLYWYRQTLGQGPEFLTYFQNEAQLEKSRLLSDRFSAERPKGSFSTLEIQRTEQGDSAMYLCASTNTPRRVQETQYFGPGTRLLVL.

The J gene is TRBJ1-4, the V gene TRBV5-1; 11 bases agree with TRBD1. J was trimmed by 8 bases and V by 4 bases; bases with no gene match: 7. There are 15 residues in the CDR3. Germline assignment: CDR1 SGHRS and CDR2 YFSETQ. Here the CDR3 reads CASSTGQGAPEKLFF. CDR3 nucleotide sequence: TGCGCCAGCAGCACCGGACAGGGGGCTCCCGAAAAACTGTTTTTT.

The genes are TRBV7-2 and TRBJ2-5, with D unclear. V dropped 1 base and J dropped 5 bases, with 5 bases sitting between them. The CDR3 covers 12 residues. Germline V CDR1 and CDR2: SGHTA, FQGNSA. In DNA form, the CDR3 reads TGTGCCAGCAGCTTAGGGCAGGAGACCCAGTACTTC. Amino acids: CASSLGQETQYF.

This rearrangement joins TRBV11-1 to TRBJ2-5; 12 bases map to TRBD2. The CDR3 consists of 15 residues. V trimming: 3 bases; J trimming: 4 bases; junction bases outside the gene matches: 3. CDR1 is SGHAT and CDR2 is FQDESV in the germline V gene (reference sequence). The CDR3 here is CASSFLAGGPETQYF. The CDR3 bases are TGTGCCAGCAGCTTCCTAGCGGGAGGGCCAGAGACCCAGTACTTC.

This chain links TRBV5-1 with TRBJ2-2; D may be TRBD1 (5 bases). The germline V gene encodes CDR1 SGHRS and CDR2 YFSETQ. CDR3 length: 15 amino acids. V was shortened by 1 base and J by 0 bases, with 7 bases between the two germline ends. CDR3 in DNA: TGCGCCAGCAGCTTGAGGACATCGAACACCGGGGAGCTGTTTTTT. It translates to CASSLRTSNTGELFF. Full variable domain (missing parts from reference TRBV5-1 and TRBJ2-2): KAGVTQTPRYLIKTRGQQVTLSCSPISGHRSVSWYQQTPGQGLQFLFEYFSETQRNKGNFPGRFSGRQFSNSRSEMNVSTLELGDSALYLCASSLRTSNTGELFFGEGSRLTVL.